The rows below give T cell receptor beta chains drawn from one sample of a study of vaccination effects on CD4 cells after COVID-19. Their antigens are not known. Sequenced by immunoSEQ multiplex PCR; TCRdb stores in-frame clones only, minus some. This table holds fewer than 15,000 clones, about two thirds found once. The material was CD4+ T cells from PBMCs cultured with HCoV-NL63 spike peptides, obtained after COVID-19 vaccination. These receptors all stem from a human donor who had a prior SARS-CoV-2 infection. The CDR3 runs from the conserved cysteine through the conserved F or W. A D gene is named only where the DNA matches it firmly. Some rows mark clone size as missing; the rest say once, few, many or name a class of expanded clone.

DNA: TGCGCCAGCAGCCAAAGGACTGGAGACAATGAGCAGTTCTTC
CDR3: CASSQRTGDNEQFF
J: TRBJ2-1
size: -
D: -
V: TRBV4-3

DNA: TGTGCCATCAGTGACACACAGAAAGACAATCAGCCCCAGCATTTT
CDR3: CAISDTQKDNQPQHF
J: TRBJ1-5
size: few
D: -
V: TRBV10-3

DNA: TGTGCCAGCAGTTTAGGCCCTGACCCAGGATCCGGCTACGAGCAGTACTTC
CDR3: CASSLGPDPGSGYEQYF
J: TRBJ2-7
size: -
D: -
V: TRBV27

DNA: TGTGCCAGCAGCCAACAACCCGACTACGAGCAGTACTTC
CDR3: CASSQQPDYEQYF
J: TRBJ2-7
size: -
D: -
V: TRBV16

DNA: TGTGCCAGCAGCTTATGGGCGGGGGCGGCCTACAATGAGCAGTTCTTC
CDR3: CASSLWAGAAYNEQFF
J: TRBJ2-1
size: -
D: -
V: TRBV11-2

DNA: TGTGCCAGCAGCTTGGGATGGGGGGGGTCCGGATACATTCAGTACTTC
CDR3: CASSLGWGGSGYIQYF
J: TRBJ2-4
size: -
D: TRBD2
V: TRBV7-2

DNA: TGCGCCAGCAGCCAAAACTTCGCCCGCGTGGATACGCAGTATTTT
CDR3: CASSQNFARVDTQYF
J: TRBJ2-3
size: -
D: -
V: TRBV4-3

DNA: TGTGCCAGCAGTTTTCTACTAGAACAGGAGGCGAGTAATGAAAAACTGTTTTTT
CDR3: CASSFLLEQEASNEKLFF
J: TRBJ1-4
size: -
D: -
V: TRBV27

DNA: TGTGCCAGCAGCTTAGCAGGGGTTGGGGCCAACGTCCTGACTTTC
CDR3: CASSLAGVGANVLTF
J: TRBJ2-6
size: few
D: -
V: TRBV11-1

DNA: TGTGCCAGCAGCCAATTAGACAGGGGTGGAAACACCATATATTTT
CDR3: CASSQLDRGGNTIYF
J: TRBJ1-3
size: -
D: TRBD1
V: TRBV4-2

DNA: TGTGCCAGCAGCCGTGGACAGGTCTCCTACGAGCAGTACTTC
CDR3: CASSRGQVSYEQYF
J: TRBJ2-7
size: -
D: TRBD1
V: TRBV7-8

DNA: TGTGCCAGCAGCTTAGAGGCGGGAGGGTGGCAAGAGACCCAGTACTTC
CDR3: CASSLEAGGWQETQYF
J: TRBJ2-5
size: -
D: TRBD2
V: TRBV11-2

DNA: TGTGCCAGTACGGGGAGGAGAGGGACCGACGAGCGAAGAGCTTTCTTT
CDR3: CASTGRRGTDERRAFF
J: TRBJ1-1
size: once
D: -
V: TRBV19

DNA: TGTGCCAGCAGCGTAGTCTCTAGCGCGGGTGAGCAGTTCTTC
CDR3: CASSVVSSAGEQFF
J: TRBJ2-1
size: -
D: -
V: TRBV9

DNA: TGTGCCAGCAGTTTTAACAGACAGCATGAAAAACTGTTTTTT
CDR3: CASSFNRQHEKLFF
J: TRBJ1-4
size: -
D: -
V: TRBV6-6

DNA: TGTGCCACTGCGGACACCGATAATGAAAAACTGTTTTTT
CDR3: CATADTDNEKLFF
J: TRBJ1-4
size: -
D: -
V: TRBV12-3/TRBV12-4

DNA: TGCGCCAGCAGCCGGGTAAGGCAGAATGATGCAGATACGCAGTATTTT
CDR3: CASSRVRQNDADTQYF
J: TRBJ2-3
size: -
D: -
V: TRBV4-3

DNA: TGTGCCAGCAGAGATATTGGCACAGGGGTAAATTCACCCCTCCACTTT
CDR3: CASRDIGTGVNSPLHF
J: TRBJ1-6
size: -
D: TRBD1
V: TRBV2

DNA: TGTGCCAGCTCTGGTTCGATAGCGGAACTTAATGAGCAGTTCTTC
CDR3: CASSGSIAELNEQFF
J: TRBJ2-1
size: -
D: -
V: TRBV18

DNA: TGTGCCAGCATTGATTTTACGGGTATCGCAGATACGCAGTATTTT
CDR3: CASIDFTGIADTQYF
J: TRBJ2-3
size: once
D: -
V: TRBV2

DNA: TGTGCCAGCAGCTCCAAAGGGGAATTTAGCGGGGGGAGGATGGAGACCCAGTACTTC
CDR3: CASSSKGEFSGGRMETQYF
J: TRBJ2-5
size: -
D: TRBD2
V: TRBV7-2

DNA: TGTGCCATCAGCCCGGACCTATCCCAGGGATATGGCTACACCTTC
CDR3: CAISPDLSQGYGYTF
J: TRBJ1-2
size: large
D: -
V: TRBV10-3

DNA: TGTGCCTGGAGACCCGGGTGGTATGGCTACACCTTC
CDR3: CAWRPGWYGYTF
J: TRBJ1-2
size: few
D: -
V: TRBV30

DNA: TGTGCCAGCAGTCCCGAACAGGGGATCTATGGCTACACCTTC
CDR3: CASSPEQGIYGYTF
J: TRBJ1-2
size: -
D: TRBD1
V: TRBV3-1/TRBV3-2

DNA: TGTGCCAGCAGCTTTGCCAACCAAGAGACCCAGTACTTC
CDR3: CASSFANQETQYF
J: TRBJ2-5
size: -
D: -
V: TRBV11-1

DNA: TGTGCCAGCAGTGATGAAGGGACAGGGAGATGGTGGTACACTGAAGCTTTCTTT
CDR3: CASSDEGTGRWWYTEAFF
J: TRBJ1-1
size: -
D: TRBD1
V: TRBV2

DNA: TGCGCCAGCAGCTCAAAACAGGGGATGAACACTGAAGCTTTCTTT
CDR3: CASSSKQGMNTEAFF
J: TRBJ1-1
size: -
D: TRBD1
V: TRBV5-1

DNA: TGTGCCAGCAGCCAAGGGACTAGCGGGTTCTACAATGAGCAGTTCTTC
CDR3: CASSQGTSGFYNEQFF
J: TRBJ2-1
size: -
D: TRBD2
V: TRBV3-1/TRBV3-2

DNA: TGTGCCAGCAGCCCAGTTGTAGCGGGGGGTGACAATGAGCAGTTCTTC
CDR3: CASSPVVAGGDNEQFF
J: TRBJ2-1
size: -
D: TRBD2
V: TRBV5-6

DNA: TGTGCCATCAGTTCGTCAGGCTACGAGCAGTACTTC
CDR3: CAISSSGYEQYF
J: TRBJ2-7
size: -
D: -
V: TRBV10-3

DNA: TGTGCCAGTAGCATCGCAGGGATAGGGCAGCCCCAGCATTTT
CDR3: CASSIAGIGQPQHF
J: TRBJ1-5
size: few
D: -
V: TRBV19

DNA: TGTGCCAGCAGCTTGGGGGACGCGTCCTACAATGAGCAGTTCTTC
CDR3: CASSLGDASYNEQFF
J: TRBJ2-1
size: -
D: -
V: TRBV5-8

DNA: TGTGCCAGCAGCCATGGACGGGCCCTAGGGGCTGGTGAGCAGTTCTTC
CDR3: CASSHGRALGAGEQFF
J: TRBJ2-1
size: -
D: -
V: TRBV7-2

DNA: TGTGCCAGCAGCCGGGACAGCCTCTATCAGCCCCAGCATTTT
CDR3: CASSRDSLYQPQHF
J: TRBJ1-5
size: -
D: TRBD1
V: TRBV9

DNA: TGTGCCAGCAGCTCTATAGCGGGGCAAGAGACCCAGTACTTC
CDR3: CASSSIAGQETQYF
J: TRBJ2-5
size: -
D: TRBD2
V: TRBV7-2

DNA: TGTGCCAGCAGCTTAGACAGATCGACAGGGAACGAGCAGTACTTC
CDR3: CASSLDRSTGNEQYF
J: TRBJ2-7
size: -
D: TRBD1
V: TRBV7-8

DNA: TGTGCCAGCAGTTTCATAACCTCCGGACAGGGAGCCTACGAGCAGTACTTC
CDR3: CASSFITSGQGAYEQYF
J: TRBJ2-7
size: once
D: TRBD1
V: TRBV25-1

DNA: TGTGCCAGCAGCTTGGCCCCAACTAGCGGGGGGGCGAGCACCGGGGAGCTGTTTTTT
CDR3: CASSLAPTSGGASTGELFF
J: TRBJ2-2
size: -
D: TRBD2
V: TRBV5-4

DNA: TGTGCCAGCAGATTCTCTGCGGGAGGTACCTACGAGCAGTACTTC
CDR3: CASRFSAGGTYEQYF
J: TRBJ2-7
size: -
D: TRBD2
V: TRBV7-2

DNA: TGTGCCAGCAGCTCCGGGACAGGGAATGGCTACACCTTC
CDR3: CASSSGTGNGYTF
J: TRBJ1-2
size: -
D: TRBD1
V: TRBV5-5

DNA: TGTGCCAGCAGCTTAGTGGCGGGAGGGCCAGTATACGAGCAGTACTTC
CDR3: CASSLVAGGPVYEQYF
J: TRBJ2-7
size: -
D: TRBD2
V: TRBV11-3

DNA: TGTGCCAGTAGCCAGGGACGGACAGGGACCCACTACGAGCAGTACTTC
CDR3: CASSQGRTGTHYEQYF
J: TRBJ2-7
size: -
D: TRBD1
V: TRBV19

DNA: TGTGCCAGTAGGGGACAGTACTATGGCTACACCTTC
CDR3: CASRGQYYGYTF
J: TRBJ1-2
size: -
D: TRBD1
V: TRBV19

DNA: TGCAGTGCTAGTCTTCTAGCGGGAGTCGGCGAGCAGTACTTC
CDR3: CSASLLAGVGEQYF
J: TRBJ2-7
size: few
D: TRBD2
V: TRBV20-1

DNA: TGTGCCAGCAGTCATGACAGCTCTAGCACAGATACGCAGTATTTT
CDR3: CASSHDSSSTDTQYF
J: TRBJ2-3
size: -
D: -
V: TRBV5-6

DNA: TGTGCCAGCAGCTTAGTGCGCGGGGGGAACAATGAGCAGTTCTTC
CDR3: CASSLVRGGNNEQFF
J: TRBJ2-1
size: -
D: TRBD2
V: TRBV7-2

DNA: TGTGCCACCAGTGATTTGCCTACTAGTCCAAGCACAGATACGCAGTATTTT
CDR3: CATSDLPTSPSTDTQYF
J: TRBJ2-3
size: -
D: -
V: TRBV24-1

DNA: TGTGCCAGCAGCCAAGGAGAGGGCTGGGCCAAAAACATTCAGTACTTC
CDR3: CASSQGEGWAKNIQYF
J: TRBJ2-4
size: -
D: -
V: TRBV14